This entry lists 3 T cell receptor beta chains sequenced from one sample in a study of T cells in women clearing cervical HPV infection. Using immunoSEQ multiplex PCR, the repertoire was profiled, and TCRdb retains in-frame clones only, with some absent. This sample carries roughly 38,000 clones, with around 6.5% going to the ten biggest clones. Sequenced material: blood buffy coat. The receptor source for this set is a woman aged 18-69 years with a cervical HPV16 infection that either progressed to CIN3+ or cleared (not recorded which).

A note on this clone: Relative to the germline gene, one junction end is altered; a read error may explain this. The sequenced fragment ends 3 residues before the CDR3 boundary, so the rest is inferred from the germline J gene. The chain combines TRBV6-2 or TRBV6-3 with TRBJ2-3, with 7 bases fitting TRBD2. The CDR3 loop spans 15 amino acids. Germline-derived CDR1 and CDR2 are MNHEY and SVGEGT. The DNA read from the CDR3 is TGTGCCGGCAGTTACTCGCGGGGGAACACAGATACG. Its protein product is CAGSYSRGNTDT. The whole CDR3 region reads CAGSYSRGNTDTQYF.

Of note for this clone: From the germline J gene comes the end of the CDR3, since the read stops 3 residues before it. V usage is TRBV20-1 and J usage is TRBJ2-5; 11 nucleotides match TRBD2. This CDR3 has 16 residues. Germline V lookup: CDR1 DFQATT, CDR2 SNEGSKA (reference sequence). The ends lost 0 bases at V and 4 bases at J; junction bases unmatched: 7. Incomplete CDR3 DNA: TGCAGTGCTAGAGATAGTAGCGGGGGGGCTGGAGAGACC. This encodes CSARDSSGGAGET. The entire CDR3 sequence reads CSARDSSGGAGETQYF.

About this clone: The read gets to within 3 residues of the CDR3 end, and the germline J gene fills in the rest. J is TRBJ2-1 and V is TRBV18, with D unclear. The V end lost 6 bases, the J end lost 8 bases, and 8 bases lay between the germline ends. Germline V CDR1 and CDR2: KGHSH, LQKENI. CDR3 size: 11 residues. The sequenced part of the CDR3 DNA is TGTGCCAGCTCGCTCCAGGATGAG. Its protein product is CASSLQDE. From start to end, the CDR3 is CASSLQDEQFF.